The T cell receptor (beta chain) described here comes from a study of blood T cell repertoires in COVID-19. Study overall: T cells, B-cell-depleted T cells, or PBMCs provided the cDNA or gDNA that served as material.

Some clones are missing from TCRdb's copy, which holds only in-frame ones; the method was immunoSEQ multiplex PCR. The sample has some 200,000 clones, about 90% seen once; the top ten hold approximately 3.1%. Trimming cost V 1 base and J 9 bases; bases outside gene matches: 9. This CDR3 has 15 residues. Germline-derived CDR1 and CDR2 are LGHNA and YSLEER. Participants reported their clinical history, and cohort assignment relied on those reports. The TCR comes from a woman between 50 and 59 years old in a cohort exposed to, infected with or recovered from COVID-19 (not recorded which). Sample: PBMCs or T cells enriched from blood (not recorded which). This chain links TRBV4-3 with TRBJ2-1; 7 bases are shared with TRBD2. CDR3 protein: CASSQVLAGEGEQFF. In DNA, the CDR3 is TGCGCCAGCAGCCAAGTTTTGGCGGGGGAAGGTGAGCAGTTCTTC.